A single T cell receptor beta chain is shown here with its context. A few counts support this clonotype. The antigen it recognizes is unknown. Nothing much larger sits one base from this clone, and base qualities are not available. The data originate from a study of T cells after yellow fever vaccination (dated 2019 in TCRdb). Regarding the complete study: Libraries from fractions with low cell numbers were prepared with the SMART-Seq v4 Ultra Low Input RNA kit. Two healthy male donors, one aged 18 to 29 and one aged 30 to 40 years, made up the cohort. Bulk PBMC replicates and cell subsets were isolated from blood drawn at multiple timepoints before and after both primary and secondary immunization. Bulk TCR alpha and beta repertoires were sequenced longitudinally to track T-cell clones before and after primary and booster YFV17D yellow fever vaccination. Study-level results and caveats: A small fraction of clonotypes appeared in both the CD4 and CD8 compartments, likely as a result of convergent recombination. Compared with the primary T-cell response, the secondary T-cell response was weaker but faster, peaking on day 5 rather than day 15. After the booster, most of the clones that had expanded following primary vaccination were detected again (around 95% of CD4 and roughly 88% of CD8), which suggests that memory was broadly maintained. The study included only two donors, which limits how far the findings can be generalized. Computational filtering was required because FACS-sorted repertoires could contain abundant contaminating clonotypes from the bulk population.

TCR cDNA was synthesized by 5'RACE template switching, which introduced a universal primer site and unique molecular identifiers. cDNA synthesis was primed from both the TCR alpha and TCR beta constant segments. Libraries were amplified in two PCR steps, with sample barcodes and sequencing adapters added in the second step. Sequencing of libraries was performed on Illumina HiSeq 2500 (2x100 bp) or NovaSeq (2x150 bp). As for the authors' bioinformatics: MIGEC was used to demultiplex reads and collapse the reads into UMI consensus sequences, and MiXCR was used for V(D)J alignment. Using edgeR on replicate PBMC samples, clonotypes were called vaccine-responding if FDR was below 0.01 and the log2 fold change was above 5 up to day 15. Each bulk clonotype was labeled CD4 or CD8 based on which sequenced repertoire, CD4 or CD8, contained the clonotype at higher abundance. TCRdb took the public reads, trimmed them with fastp at Q25, ran MiXCR for clone calling and kept in-frame beta chains. Entries that share a CDR3 protein sequence are merged under the most common genes and DNA. These V and J calls originate from TCRdb's pipeline instead of the authors' own analysis. In this sample the table shows some 400,000 distinct CDR3 sequences, 6% to 8% of which occur a single time. The ten largest clones represent about 15% of the sample.

Trimmed from V: 6 bases; trimmed from J: 7 bases; junction bases lacking a gene match: 10. CDR1 MDHEN and CDR2 SYDVKM were looked up in the germline V gene. Inclusive of the bounding cysteine and phenylalanine, the CDR3 is 15 residues long. The entry retains the CDR3 DNA only, 45 bases that are in frame from base 1. Interpreted using the paper, the treatment or condition label stands for: live attenuated yellow fever vaccine strain. At each blood-draw timepoint, two biological replicates of bulk PBMCs were obtained. PBMCs were isolated from peripheral blood using a standard Ficoll-Paque protocol. RNA was extracted with TriZol from bulk PBMCs, CD4 and CD8 fractions, and dextramer-positive and dextramer-negative fractions.

This TCR derives from a man aged 30 to 45 who received the YFV17D yellow fever vaccine. The V gene is TRBV28 and the J gene is TRBJ2-7, and 12 junction bases match TRBD2. Sample: PBMCs, taken 5 days after the yellow fever booster vaccination. For the CDR3, the sequence is CASSPSQTSGREQYF. The sequenced DNA is TGTGCCAGCAGCCCAAGCCAAACTAGCGGGAGGGAGCAGTACTTC.